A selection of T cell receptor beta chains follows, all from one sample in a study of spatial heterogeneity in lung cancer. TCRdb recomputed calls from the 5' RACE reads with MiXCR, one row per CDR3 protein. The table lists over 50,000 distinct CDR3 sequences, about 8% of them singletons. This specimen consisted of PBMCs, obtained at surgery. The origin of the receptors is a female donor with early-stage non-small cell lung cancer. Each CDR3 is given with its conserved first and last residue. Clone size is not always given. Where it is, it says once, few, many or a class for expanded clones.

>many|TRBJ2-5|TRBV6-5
CASSALEIQETQYF
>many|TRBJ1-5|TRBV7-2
CASSLTQYSNQPQHF
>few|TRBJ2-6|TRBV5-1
CASRNSGANVLTF
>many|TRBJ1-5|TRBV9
CASSVTDSLNQPQHF
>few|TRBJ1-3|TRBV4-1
CASLIGSGGNTIYF
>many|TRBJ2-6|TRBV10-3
CAISESIQGLGSGANVLTF
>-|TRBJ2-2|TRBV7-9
CASSRRPGTGALGELFF
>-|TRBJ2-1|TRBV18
CASSPQGVKNEQFF
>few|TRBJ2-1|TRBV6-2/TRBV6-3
CASSDRAGGSSYNEQFF
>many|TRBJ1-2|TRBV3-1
CASSQGQGRDDGYTF
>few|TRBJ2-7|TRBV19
CASSIVEGVSEQYF
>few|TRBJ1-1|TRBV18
CASSADTEAFF
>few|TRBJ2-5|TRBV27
CASTGQWGETQYF
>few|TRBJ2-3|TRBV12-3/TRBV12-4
CASSSVPGTDTQYF
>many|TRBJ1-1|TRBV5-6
CASSLPGAMNTEAFF
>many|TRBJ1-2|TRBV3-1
CASSQMALYGYTF